This paragraph reports one T cell receptor (beta chain). No antigen is known for it. Repertoires were generated with immunoSEQ multiplex PCR, while TCRdb's copy carries only in-frame clones and drops some. The data show around 140,000 clones, about 93% seen once. This specimen comes from a study of T cell responses to AZD1222 COVID-19 vaccine. Findings and caveats of the study: Vaccine-associated CD4 TCRs spanned spike, dominant at 160-218 and 743-854. Among the donors, most were white British and more were female, and clonal diversity was possibly underestimated.

Germline values: CDR1 MGHRA, CDR2 YSYEKL. There are 17 residues in the CDR3. V lost 2 bases and J 3 bases, leaving 19 bases between the germline ends. This rearrangement joins TRBV4-1 to TRBJ1-2, with D tentatively TRBD1 (6 bases). The source of this sequence is an adult in good health. Sequences were derived from peripheral blood, sampled on day 0 of AZD1222 vaccination. For the CDR3, the DNA is TGCGCCAGCAGCCAAATAAGGGGACCCACAGGGTACTATGGCTACACCTTC. Translation gives CASSQIRGPTGYYGYTF.